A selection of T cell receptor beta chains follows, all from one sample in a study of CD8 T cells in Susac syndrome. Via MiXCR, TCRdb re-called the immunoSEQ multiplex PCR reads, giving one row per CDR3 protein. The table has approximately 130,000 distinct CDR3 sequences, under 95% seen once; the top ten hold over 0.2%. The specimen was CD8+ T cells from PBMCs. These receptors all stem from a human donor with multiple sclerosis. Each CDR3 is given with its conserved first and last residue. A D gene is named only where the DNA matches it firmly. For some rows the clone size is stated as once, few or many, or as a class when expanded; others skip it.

CDR3 DNA: TGTGCCAGCAGTTACCCTGGGACCCTCGTAGAGGAGTACTTC
CDR3 protein: CASSYPGTLVEEYF
clone size: .
D gene: .
J gene: TRBJ2-7
V gene: TRBV6-2/TRBV6-3

CDR3 DNA: TGCGCCAGCAGCCCTCCGGGGGGTGAAGACTACAATGAGCAGTTCTTC
CDR3 protein: CASSPPGGEDYNEQFF
clone size: .
D gene: TRBD2
J gene: TRBJ2-1
V gene: TRBV4-1

CDR3 DNA: TGTGCCACCAGCAGAGATAGGGGGAGAGCCGGGGAGCTGTTTTTT
CDR3 protein: CATSRDRGRAGELFF
clone size: .
D gene: .
J gene: TRBJ2-2
V gene: TRBV15

CDR3 DNA: TGCGCCAGCAGCCAAGACTCCCTCTCCTTCGAGCAGTACTTC
CDR3 protein: CASSQDSLSFEQYF
clone size: .
D gene: .
J gene: TRBJ2-7
V gene: TRBV4-1

CDR3 DNA: TGTGCCAGCAGTTTACCCCCTAGCGGGATCTGGTATACGCAGTATTTT
CDR3 protein: CASSLPPSGIWYTQYF
clone size: .
D gene: TRBD2
J gene: TRBJ2-3
V gene: TRBV28

CDR3 DNA: TGTGCCAGTAGTGATGGAGCGGAAGCTTTCTTT
CDR3 protein: CASSDGAEAFF
clone size: .
D gene: .
J gene: TRBJ1-1
V gene: TRBV19

CDR3 DNA: TGTGCCAGCACGGGAAGACAAACTGCGTTCTACGAGCAGTACTTC
CDR3 protein: CASTGRQTAFYEQYF
clone size: few
D gene: .
J gene: TRBJ2-7
V gene: TRBV3-1

CDR3 DNA: TGTGCCAGCAGCGGGTACTTCGGCCCCTACGAGCAGTACTTC
CDR3 protein: CASSGYFGPYEQYF
clone size: .
D gene: .
J gene: TRBJ2-7
V gene: TRBV7-9

CDR3 DNA: TGTGCCAGCAGTGTAAACAGGGAATTGAACACTGAAGCTTTCTTT
CDR3 protein: CASSVNRELNTEAFF
clone size: .
D gene: .
J gene: TRBJ1-1
V gene: TRBV2

CDR3 DNA: TGTGCCAGCAGCTTAGGAGTTAACTATGGCTACACCTTC
CDR3 protein: CASSLGVNYGYTF
clone size: .
D gene: .
J gene: TRBJ1-2
V gene: TRBV7-2

CDR3 DNA: TGTGCCAGCAGTTTATCCACCACCACAGATACGCAGTATTTT
CDR3 protein: CASSLSTTTDTQYF
clone size: .
D gene: .
J gene: TRBJ2-3
V gene: TRBV27

CDR3 DNA: TGTGCCAGTAAGCCTGGGGCCAACGTCCTGACTTTC
CDR3 protein: CASKPGANVLTF
clone size: .
D gene: .
J gene: TRBJ2-6
V gene: TRBV19

CDR3 DNA: TGTGCCAGCAGACCCCCAGGGAGCACTGAAGCTTTCTTT
CDR3 protein: CASRPPGSTEAFF
clone size: .
D gene: .
J gene: TRBJ1-1
V gene: TRBV28

CDR3 DNA: TGCAGTGCTAGAATAGGGCAGGATCAACATCAGCCCCAGCATTTT
CDR3 protein: CSARIGQDQHQPQHF
clone size: once
D gene: .
J gene: TRBJ1-5
V gene: TRBV20-1

CDR3 DNA: TGTGCCAGCAGCTCACGACTAGCGGGATCTCACTACGAGCAGTACTTC
CDR3 protein: CASSSRLAGSHYEQYF
clone size: .
D gene: TRBD2
J gene: TRBJ2-7
V gene: TRBV7-2

CDR3 DNA: TGTGCCAGCAGTTATCTGGCCGGCAATCAGCCCCAGCATTTT
CDR3 protein: CASSYLAGNQPQHF
clone size: once
D gene: .
J gene: TRBJ1-5
V gene: TRBV6-6

CDR3 DNA: TGTGCCAGCAGCTCAACCACTAGACCTTCAGAGACCCAGTACTTC
CDR3 protein: CASSSTTRPSETQYF
clone size: .
D gene: .
J gene: TRBJ2-5
V gene: TRBV13

CDR3 DNA: TGTGCTAGTGGTTTAACGTTCTCGGCCTTGCCCTATAATGAAAAACTGTTTTTT
CDR3 protein: CASGLTFSALPYNEKLFF
clone size: .
D gene: .
J gene: TRBJ1-4
V gene: TRBV12-5

CDR3 DNA: TGCAGCGTTGAAGGAGGCGCTGACAGGTCAAGCTCAGATACGCAGTATTTT
CDR3 protein: CSVEGGADRSSSDTQYF
clone size: .
D gene: .
J gene: TRBJ2-3
V gene: TRBV29-1

CDR3 DNA: TGCAGTGCTAGAGACTGGGATGAGCAGTTCTTC
CDR3 protein: CSARDWDEQFF
clone size: .
D gene: .
J gene: TRBJ2-1
V gene: TRBV20-1

CDR3 DNA: TGTGCCAGCAGTCGAACCGACTTGTACCAAGAGACCCAGTACTTC
CDR3 protein: CASSRTDLYQETQYF
clone size: .
D gene: .
J gene: TRBJ2-5
V gene: TRBV12-3/TRBV12-4

CDR3 DNA: TGTGCCAGCAGCTTGAATCCCGCGCCTGGGACCGGGGAGCTGTTTTTT
CDR3 protein: CASSLNPAPGTGELFF
clone size: .
D gene: .
J gene: TRBJ2-2
V gene: TRBV5-6

CDR3 DNA: TGTGCCAGCAGCTCTCTAGCGGACAGCTCCTACGAGCAGTACTTC
CDR3 protein: CASSSLADSSYEQYF
clone size: .
D gene: .
J gene: TRBJ2-7
V gene: TRBV13

CDR3 DNA: TGCAGCGTTGAAAAGGGGATCCTAGAGACCCAGTACTTC
CDR3 protein: CSVEKGILETQYF
clone size: few
D gene: .
J gene: TRBJ2-5
V gene: TRBV29-1

CDR3 DNA: TGCGCCGGCGGAGATACGCAGTATTTT
CDR3 protein: CAGGDTQYF
clone size: .
D gene: .
J gene: TRBJ2-3
V gene: TRBV10-1

CDR3 DNA: TGTGCCAGCAGCCAAGCGTGGCTTACTAGCGGCTGGAGCGGGGAGCTGTTTTTT
CDR3 protein: CASSQAWLTSGWSGELFF
clone size: .
D gene: TRBD2
J gene: TRBJ2-2
V gene: TRBV3-1

CDR3 DNA: TGTGCCAGCAGCCTCGGGTCTGCTCGTGATACGCAGTATTTT
CDR3 protein: CASSLGSARDTQYF
clone size: once
D gene: .
J gene: TRBJ2-3
V gene: TRBV7-9

CDR3 DNA: TGCGCCAGCAGGTTGACAGGCAGCCAAGAGACCCAGTACTTC
CDR3 protein: CASRLTGSQETQYF
clone size: .
D gene: .
J gene: TRBJ2-5
V gene: TRBV5-1

CDR3 DNA: TGCGCCAGCAGCCTTCTTCGGGGGGGGTCCGCCGAGCAGTACTTC
CDR3 protein: CASSLLRGGSAEQYF
clone size: .
D gene: TRBD2
J gene: TRBJ2-7
V gene: TRBV4-1

CDR3 DNA: TGTGCCAGCAGGGATCCGGGAGAAGACAATGAGCAGTTCTTC
CDR3 protein: CASRDPGEDNEQFF
clone size: .
D gene: .
J gene: TRBJ2-1
V gene: TRBV25-1

CDR3 DNA: TGTGCCAGCAGCTTTATACTCGGGGGCAATGAGCAGTTCTTC
CDR3 protein: CASSFILGGNEQFF
clone size: .
D gene: .
J gene: TRBJ2-1
V gene: TRBV7-9

CDR3 DNA: TGTGCCAGCAGTGAAGTGGCTAGCCCCCAAGAGACCCAGTACTTC
CDR3 protein: CASSEVASPQETQYF
clone size: .
D gene: .
J gene: TRBJ2-5
V gene: TRBV6-4

CDR3 DNA: TGTGCCAGCACGGAGTGGGGAGGGACAGGGGCCCACAAAGAGACCCAGTACTTC
CDR3 protein: CASTEWGGTGAHKETQYF
clone size: .
D gene: TRBD1
J gene: TRBJ2-5
V gene: TRBV27

CDR3 DNA: TGTGCCAGTAGCCTAGCGGGAGGGCCAGATGAGCAGTACTTC
CDR3 protein: CASSLAGGPDEQYF
clone size: .
D gene: TRBD2
J gene: TRBJ2-7
V gene: TRBV19

CDR3 DNA: TGTGCCAGCAGCGGACTGACTAGCTCCTACGAGCAGTACTTC
CDR3 protein: CASSGLTSSYEQYF
clone size: .
D gene: .
J gene: TRBJ2-7
V gene: TRBV12-3/TRBV12-4

CDR3 DNA: TGTGCCAGCAGCATCCGGGACGGGAACACTGAAGCTTTCTTT
CDR3 protein: CASSIRDGNTEAFF
clone size: .
D gene: .
J gene: TRBJ1-1
V gene: TRBV13

CDR3 DNA: TGCGCCAGCAGCAAGGTCGAGGGGTTGAATGAGCAGTTCTTC
CDR3 protein: CASSKVEGLNEQFF
clone size: .
D gene: .
J gene: TRBJ2-1
V gene: TRBV5-1

CDR3 DNA: TGTGCCAGCAGCTCTCGGACAGGGAACACTGAAGCTTTCTTT
CDR3 protein: CASSSRTGNTEAFF
clone size: once
D gene: TRBD1
J gene: TRBJ1-1
V gene: TRBV11-2

CDR3 DNA: TGTGCCAGCAGCCCTCCGGGACTAGCGGGAGGGGGGTTTGAGCAGTTCTTC
CDR3 protein: CASSPPGLAGGGFEQFF
clone size: .
D gene: TRBD2
J gene: TRBJ2-1
V gene: TRBV5-6

CDR3 DNA: TGTGCCAGTAGTCCCGGGACAGTTAACTATGGCTACACCTTC
CDR3 protein: CASSPGTVNYGYTF
clone size: .
D gene: TRBD1
J gene: TRBJ1-2
V gene: TRBV19

CDR3 DNA: TGCGCCAGCAGCGAGGGCTTCGGAGAGCAGTACTTC
CDR3 protein: CASSEGFGEQYF
clone size: .
D gene: .
J gene: TRBJ2-7
V gene: TRBV10-1

CDR3 DNA: TGCGCCAGCAGCCAACTCCGGACGGACCTCTCGGGGGCCAACGTCCTGACTTTC
CDR3 protein: CASSQLRTDLSGANVLTF
clone size: once
D gene: .
J gene: TRBJ2-6
V gene: TRBV4-1

CDR3 DNA: TGTGCCATCAAGCGACAGGAAGGCAATGAGCAGTTCTTC
CDR3 protein: CAIKRQEGNEQFF
clone size: .
D gene: .
J gene: TRBJ2-1
V gene: TRBV10-3

CDR3 DNA: TGTGCCAGCAGTTGGGGGATCTCCTACGAGCAGTACTTC
CDR3 protein: CASSWGISYEQYF
clone size: .
D gene: .
J gene: TRBJ2-7
V gene: TRBV6-5

CDR3 DNA: TGTGCCAGCAGTATAACAGGAGATACGCAGTATTTT
CDR3 protein: CASSITGDTQYF
clone size: .
D gene: .
J gene: TRBJ2-3
V gene: TRBV12-3/TRBV12-4

CDR3 DNA: TGTGCCAGCAGCGGCCCTGGGGGCCTAGAGACCCAGTACTTC
CDR3 protein: CASSGPGGLETQYF
clone size: .
D gene: .
J gene: TRBJ2-5
V gene: TRBV3-1

CDR3 DNA: TGTGCCAGCAGCTACCGGGACAGTTCCTACGAGCAGTACTTC
CDR3 protein: CASSYRDSSYEQYF
clone size: .
D gene: TRBD1
J gene: TRBJ2-7
V gene: TRBV13

CDR3 DNA: TGTGCCAGCAGTCCCACAGAGAACACTGAAGCTTTCTTT
CDR3 protein: CASSPTENTEAFF
clone size: .
D gene: .
J gene: TRBJ1-1
V gene: TRBV28